This T cell receptor (beta chain) was documented in a study of cytomegalovirus exposure and HLA in healthy donors. This clone occurred once. The target antigen is unknown. It was with 60 Vbeta and 13 Jbeta primers that the PCR ran. TCRdb keeps only in-frame clones here, not all; method: immunoSEQ multiplex PCR. The table shows about 190,000 clones, with roughly 76% occurring only once. Study-wide findings and caveats: The productive fraction for most TCR beta V segments was about 87% or about 30% in an earlier analysis.

Germline V gene sequence: CDR1 KGHSH, CDR2 LQKENI. CDR3 size: 14 residues. V was cut by 4 bases and J by 1 base, with 10 bases left in between. Sequences were obtained from PBMCs. The chain recombines TRBV18 with TRBJ2-5; tentatively, D is TRBD2 (6 bases). The TCR was taken from a man aged 40-49 years in good health and CMV-seropositive. The CDR3 nucleotides are TGTGCCAGCTCACTATGGCGGGGCCAAGAGACCCAGTACTTC. It yields the protein CASSLWRGQETQYF.